The clone carrying this TCR beta chain was detected only a few times. Its antigen is unidentified. TCRdb recomputed calls from the RT-PCR reads with MiXCR, one row per CDR3 protein. The data show approximately 520,000 distinct CDR3 sequences, approximately 24% seen once. The data were obtained in a study of response to subunit inactivated influenza vaccine. Study-level results: T cells newly recruited by each seasonal influenza vaccination are few, the authors suggested.

Germline-derived CDR1 and CDR2 are LGHNA and YNFKEQ. The length of the CDR3 is 15 residues. V lost 3 bases and J lost 3, with 15 bases in between. The receptor was derived from a man in his fifties who received an inactivated influenza vaccine. This chain joins TRBV4-2 and TRBJ2-7, with D perhaps matching TRBD2 (6 bases). The specimen comprised CD4+ T cells sorted from PBMCs, sampled 5 to 6 days after vaccination. This CDR3 is CASSQDYPQNYEQYF. CDR3 coding DNA: TGTGCCAGCAGCCAGGACTACCCCCAGAACTACGAGCAGTACTTC.